This TCR beta chain was captured in a study of chemoradiotherapy in HPV16-positive cancers. On the study more broadly: Candidate HPV-specific T-cell clones and common TCR motifs came from functional assays in two HPV16-positive patients.

General study points: Only two HPV16-positive patients supplied the functional HPV-specificity definition. During treatment, candidate HPV-specific clones and E7-related motifs expanded in tumor.

Trimming left V 2 bases short and J 8 bases short, with 12 bases between. The CDR3 has 14 residues. Germline CDR1 MGHDK, CDR2 SYGVNS. With respect to this clone: Its antigen remains unknown.

Generated by immunoSEQ multiplex PCR, the TCRdb table keeps only in-frame clones and is missing some. The table shows some 19,000 clones, with roughly 84% occurring only once. The sample was blood, taken from a patient who underwent chemoradiotherapy. This clonotype was obtained from a human donor with HPV-associated anogenital cancer. J is TRBJ1-4 and V is TRBV25-1; D is uncertain. CDR3 sequence reads: CASSENEGGEKLFF. Written as DNA, the CDR3 is TGTGCCAGCAGTGAAAACGAGGGTGGGGAAAAACTGTTTTTT.